This T cell receptor beta chain was captured in a study of T cells in Graves' hyperthyroidism and ophthalmopathy. Study context: Peripheral blood collection took place at initial diagnosis, before any treatment.

Study observations and caveats: Model predictions of ophthalmopathy came a median approximately 6 months before onset. A 13 V-J signature model discriminated ophthalmopathy versus stable hyperthyroidism.

What was amplified from RNA transcripts were TCR beta CDR3 regions. During a first-round RT-PCR of the TCR CDR3, the HTBI primer set was used. TCRdb called the multiplex PCR reads again in MiXCR, with one record for every CDR3 protein. The sample has about 260,000 distinct CDR3 sequences; roughly 17% are singletons. V lost 3 bases and J 4 bases, leaving 9 bases between the germline ends. The V gene's germline CDR1 is MDHEN and CDR2 SYDVKM. The CDR3 runs 13 residues. The study based diagnoses on clinical symptoms, serum thyroxine and TRAb, thyroid ultrasound and orbital computed tomography. At least ten counts were recorded for this clonotype. Its target is unknown.

Material for sequencing was blood. This receptor was identified in a woman aged 18-30 years with Graves' ophthalmopathy. The chain recombines TRBV28 with TRBJ2-5; maybe TRBD2 (6 bases). This CDR3 reads CASSFPGGETQYF. As DNA, the CDR3 is TGTGCCAGCAGTTTTCCCGGGGGAGAGACCCAGTACTTC.